These 27 T cell receptor beta chains share one sample of origin, sequenced in a study of T cells in Graves' hyperthyroidism and ophthalmopathy. Regions amplified from RNA transcripts were the TCR beta CDR3 regions. Using the HTBI primer set, a first-round RT-PCR was run on the TCR CDR3. TCRdb used MiXCR to reprocess the multiplex PCR reads, holding one entry per CDR3 protein. This sample has 730,000 or so distinct CDR3 sequences, with around 19% found just once. Sequenced sample: blood. The receptors originated from a woman aged 45-65 years with Graves' hyperthyroidism that later progressed to Graves' ophthalmopathy.

This clonotype was recorded at least ten times. V usage is TRBV2 and J usage is TRBJ2-7, with TRBD2 matching 8 bases. The V and J ends lost 4 bases and 2 bases, in that order; junction bases with no gene match: 4. This CDR3 spans 14 amino acids. Germline V lookup: CDR1 SNHLY, CDR2 FYNNEI. The CDR3 DNA follows: TGTGCCAGCAGTGTGAGCGGGGGTACCTACGAGCAGTACTTC. Translated: CASSVSGGTYEQYF.

This clonotype was picked up a small number of times. The chain employs TRBV6-2 or TRBV6-3 and TRBJ1-4, with 7 bases matching TRBD1. Germline values: CDR1 MNHEY, CDR2 SVGEGT. V shed 5 bases and J 5 bases; nucleotides not matched to a gene: 11. The CDR3 sequence is 16 residues long. CDR3 DNA sequence: TGTGCCAGCAGTGCCTCCGAGACAGGGTTAAATGAAAAACTGTTTTTT. Translating it yields CASSASETGLNEKLFF.

This clonotype was counted between two and nine times. CDR3 sequence (DNA): TGTGCCAGTACCAGTATCAGGGGAGTGGTCACTGAAGCTTTCTTT. It is translated as CASTSIRGVVTEAFF. The gene calls are TRBV19 and TRBJ1-1; possible D gene TRBD1, 6 bases. Germline V gene lookup returns CDR1 LNHDA and CDR2 SQIVND (reference sequence). The V and J ends lost 7 bases and 4 bases respectively, with 19 bases between them. The CDR3 contains 15 residues.

The V call is TRBV19, the J call TRBJ1-1, with D tentatively TRBD1 (5 bases). Germline V lookup: CDR1 LNHDA, CDR2 SQIVND (reference sequence). The length of the CDR3 is 14 residues. The V end was cut by 5 bases, the J end by 1 base, with 11 bases between. The DNA for the CDR3 is TGTGCCAGTAGTCGCAGGGCAGGGAACACTGAAGCTTTCTTT. Amino acid sequence: CASSRRAGNTEAFF. The variable domain in full, with the rest retrieved from reference TRBV19 and TRBJ1-1, is DGGITQSPKYLFRKEGQNVTLSCEQNLNHDAMYWYRQDPGQGLRLIYYSQIVNDFQKGDIAEGYSVSREKKESFPLTVTSAQKNPTAFYLCASSRRAGNTEAFFGQGTRLTVV.

V gene TRBV5-6 combines with J gene TRBJ1-6; D gene ambiguous. Trimming left V 1 base short and J 6 bases short, with 17 bases between. Germline V gives CDR1 SGHDT, CDR2 YYEEEE. There are 17 residues in the CDR3. CDR3 sequence: CASSLIPTGIFNSPLHF. CDR3 nucleotide sequence: TGTGCCAGCAGCTTGATCCCGACTGGGATTTTTAATTCACCCCTCCACTTT.

The chain joins TRBV20-1 to TRBJ2-1; no clear D. CDR3 length: 13 residues. Trimming cost V 4 bases and J 2 bases, with 9 bases left between them. Germline V CDR1 and CDR2: DFQATT, SNEGSKA (reference sequence). The CDR3 DNA reads as TGCAGTGCTACAGGCGACACCTACAATGAGCAGTTCTTC. It encodes CSATGDTYNEQFF.

Many counts were recorded for this clonotype. The rearrangement uses TRBV6-1 and TRBJ1-1; TRBD1 matches 9 bases. The CDR3 is 13 amino acids. J lost 4 bases, V lost 8 bases, and 5 bases had no gene match. From germline, CDR1 is MNHNS and CDR2 SASEGT. The CDR3 is CASPGQGGTEAFF. For the CDR3, the DNA is TGTGCCAGCCCGGGACAGGGTGGCACTGAAGCTTTCTTT.

This clonotype was seen repeatedly, ten times or more. The CDR3 bases are TGTGCCAGCAGGGCGAACAATGAGCAGTTCTTC. It is translated as CASRANNEQFF. The V gene is TRBV2, the J gene TRBJ2-1; D gene unclear. Looked up from germline, CDR1 is SNHLY and CDR2 is FYNNEI. V shed 6 bases and J shed 5 bases, with 5 bases lying between them. This CDR3 has 11 amino acids.

This clonotype was counted only a few times. V gene TRBV14 combines with J gene TRBJ2-1; 9 nucleotides align to TRBD2. The CDR3 totals 16 residues. Germline lookup yields CDR1 SGHDN and CDR2 FVKESK. V was pared by 0 bases and J by 3 bases, with 3 bases of the junction left unmatched. CDR3 DNA: TGTGCCAGCAGCCAAGATGGACTAGCGTACTACAATGAGCAGTTCTTC. Its translation: CASSQDGLAYYNEQFF.

This clonotype has a handful of counts. The rearrangement links TRBV28 to TRBJ1-5; no reliable D call. Trimming shortened V by 6 bases and J by 2 bases, and 14 bases separated the two germline ends. The V gene's germline CDR1 is MDHEN and CDR2 SYDVKM. The CDR3 consists of 15 residues. In nucleotides, the CDR3 is TGTGCCAGCAGGTACACGGGCTTGGGCAATCAGCCCCAGCATTTT. It yields the protein CASRYTGLGNQPQHF.

V and J are TRBV9 and TRBJ2-2; 12 bases line up with TRBD2. This CDR3 is built from 16 residues. The V gene end was trimmed by 3 bases and the J gene end by 1 base; junction bases not matched to a gene: 1. From germline, CDR1 is SGDLS and CDR2 YYNGEE. The CDR3 sequence: CASSETSGGNTGELFF. CDR3 in DNA: TGTGCCAGCAGCGAGACTAGCGGGGGGAACACCGGGGAGCTGTTTTTT. The complete variable domain, with remaining parts taken from reference TRBV9 and TRBJ2-2, reads DSGVTQTPKHLITATGQRVTLRCSPRSGDLSVYWYQQSLDQGLQFLIQYYNGEERAKGNILERFSAQQFPDLHSELNLSSLELGDSALYFCASSETSGGNTGELFFGEGSRLTVL.

This clonotype has just one count. This rearrangement joins TRBV4-1 to TRBJ1-4; perhaps TRBD1 as D (6 bases). This CDR3 contains 17 residues. Trimming took 4 bases from V and 0 from J, leaving 15 bases between them. The germline CDR1 and CDR2 sequences are MGHRA and YSYEKL. The CDR3 nucleotides are TGCGCCAGCAGCCGGGGGCGGGACTGGGCAACTAATGAAAAACTGTTTTTT. This gives the protein CASSRGRDWATNEKLFF.

The chain has TRBV7-9 and TRBJ1-1; D uncertain. The CDR3 length is 13 residues. V was cut by 7 bases and J by 4 bases, with 13 bases left in between. Germline values: CDR1 SEHNR, CDR2 FQNEAQ (reference sequence). The CDR3 spells CASTRSEGTEAFF. Here the CDR3 DNA reads TGTGCCAGCACCCGGTCGGAGGGCACTGAAGCTTTCTTT.

This clonotype was counted only a few times. This sequence joins TRBV28 and TRBJ2-1; D may be TRBD2 (6 bases). In germline, CDR1 is MDHEN, CDR2 SYDVKM. Trimming took off 5 bases at V and 5 bases at J, with 13 bases between the two ends. The CDR3 contains 14 residues. For the CDR3, the DNA is TGTGCCAGCAGTATGTCGGGGAGGAACAATGAGCAGTTCTTC. It translates to CASSMSGRNNEQFF.

The chain couples TRBV12-5 to TRBJ2-1, with 8 bases that match TRBD1. Germline V gene lookup returns CDR1 LGHNT and CDR2 FRNRAP. V dropped 6 bases and J dropped 7; count of bases not matched to a gene: 5. The CDR3 loop spans 13 amino acids. The CDR3 loop reads CASGGQGWNEQFF. Here the CDR3 DNA reads TGTGCTAGTGGCGGACAGGGCTGGAATGAGCAGTTCTTC.

This clonotype was detected only a few times. The chain joins TRBV4-1 to TRBJ2-7; TRBD2 agrees at 8 bases. The CDR3 contains 15 residues. The germline CDR1 and CDR2 sequences are MGHRA and YSYEKL. The trim removed 3 bases at V and 7 bases at J, leaving 11 bases unmatched. In DNA form, the CDR3 reads TGCGCCAGCAGCCACTCAGCGGGGGCCCGAGGGGAGCAGTACTTC. Translating it yields CASSHSAGARGEQYF.

The table lists this clonotype with many counts. V is TRBV2 and J is TRBJ1-2; no reliable D call. The CDR3 length is 15 residues. The V gene lost 1 base and the J gene lost 1 base, with 10 bases spanning the gap. Germline V gene data show CDR1 as SNHLY and CDR2 as FYNNEI. CDR3 sequence (DNA): TGTGCCAGCAGTGAAGGGACGCCACTTAACTATGGCTACACCTTC. Amino acids: CASSEGTPLNYGYTF.

At least ten counts were recorded for this clonotype. The rearrangement uses TRBV7-8 and TRBJ2-7; the D gene is possibly TRBD1 (6 bases). The V gene lost 5 bases and the J gene lost 2 bases, with 13 bases spanning the gap. The CDR3 consists of 14 residues. Looked up from germline, CDR1 is SGHVS and CDR2 is FQNEAQ. CDR3 amino acids: CASSTRQDPYEQYF. The CDR3 DNA is TGTGCCAGCAGCACCAGACAGGATCCCTACGAGCAGTACTTC.

The CDR3 protein is CASSMLGGGAFNEQFF. In DNA, the CDR3 is TGTGCCAGTAGTATGCTAGGCGGGGGGGCCTTCAACGAGCAGTTCTTC. J is TRBJ2-1 and V is TRBV19, with 9 bases identical to TRBD2. The CDR3 has 16 residues. The V gene's germline CDR1 is LNHDA and CDR2 SQIVND (reference sequence). V was pared by 3 bases and J by 10 bases, with 13 bases of the junction left unmatched.

This clonotype was found many times. This sequence joins TRBV11-2 and TRBJ1-5, with D perhaps TRBD1 (5 bases). This CDR3 comprises 15 residues. Germline CDR1 reads SGHAT; CDR2 reads FQNNGV. Trimming took 5 bases from V and 0 from J, leaving 11 bases between them. The CDR3 region is CASSLDRISNQPQHF. The CDR3 nucleotides read TGTGCCAGCAGCCTTGACAGAATTAGCAATCAGCCCCAGCATTTT.

The chain recombines TRBV19 with TRBJ1-4; D unclear. The germline V and J ends were trimmed by 9 bases and 7 bases, with 9 bases remaining between them. The germline gives CDR1 LNHDA, CDR2 SQIVND (reference sequence). The CDR3 is 11 amino acids. CDR3: CASQWGEKLFF. The CDR3 nucleotides read TGTGCCAGCCAGTGGGGTGAAAAACTGTTTTTT.

This rearrangement joins TRBV10-3 to TRBJ1-2; D call uncertain. V lost 4 bases and J lost 4, with 13 bases in between. Germline V gene lookup returns CDR1 ENHRY and CDR2 SYGVKD. The CDR3 totals 14 residues. Here the CDR3 DNA reads TGTGCCATCAGTGCGGATAAGAGCCTCTATGGCTACACCTTC. Amino acids: CAISADKSLYGYTF.

Only a few counts were recorded for this clonotype. The rearrangement uses TRBV10-3 and TRBJ1-2, with 7 bases that match TRBD1. The CDR3 contains 13 residues. Trimming removed 5 bases from V and 6 bases from J; junction bases left unmatched: 6. Germline assignment: CDR1 ENHRY and CDR2 SYGVKD. The CDR3 spells CAISPYDRDGYTF. DNA of the CDR3: TGTGCCATCAGTCCCTACGACAGGGATGGCTACACCTTC.

Worth noting for this clonotype: A read error may account for a junction end that differs from germline. The chain has TRBV7-7 and TRBJ2-7; no reliable D call. The CDR3 length is 13 residues. Per germline, CDR1 SSHAT and CDR2 FNYEAQ (reference sequence). CDR3 bases: TGTGCTAGCAGCAAACCAGGCAGCTACGAGCAGTACTTC. It yields the protein CASSKPGSYEQYF.

Only a few counts were recorded for this clonotype. J is TRBJ2-1 and V is TRBV5-5, with D uncertain. The CDR3 sequence is 14 residues long. V lost 0 bases and J lost 3, with 7 bases in between. Germline V CDR1 and CDR2: SGHKS, YYEKEE (reference sequence). CDR3 residues: CASSLGHHYNEQFF. In nucleotides, the CDR3 is TGTGCCAGCAGCTTGGGGCACCACTACAATGAGCAGTTCTTC.

Ten or more counts support this clonotype. The chain links TRBV20-1 to TRBJ1-5, with TRBD1 as a possible D gene (6 bases). Deletions cut 0 bases from V and 6 bases from J, with 18 bases between. CDR1 is DFQATT, CDR2 SNEGSKA, per germline (reference sequence). This CDR3 has 16 amino acids. As DNA, the CDR3 is TGCAGTGCTAGAGATGGGGGGGCGCAGCGTGGTCAGCCCCAGCATTTT. Its translation is CSARDGGAQRGQPQHF.

This clonotype has only a few counts. V usage is TRBV15 and J usage is TRBJ1-4, with TRBD1 matching over 10 bases. Germline values: CDR1 LNHNV, CDR2 YYDKDF (reference sequence). V shed 2 bases and J 2 bases; nucleotides not matched to a gene: 14. The CDR3 is 20 amino acids. The DNA of the CDR3 is TGTGCCACCAGCAGAAAAAGGGACAGGGGATCGGTATCGACTAATGAAAAACTGTTTTTT. As protein: CATSRKRDRGSVSTNEKLFF.